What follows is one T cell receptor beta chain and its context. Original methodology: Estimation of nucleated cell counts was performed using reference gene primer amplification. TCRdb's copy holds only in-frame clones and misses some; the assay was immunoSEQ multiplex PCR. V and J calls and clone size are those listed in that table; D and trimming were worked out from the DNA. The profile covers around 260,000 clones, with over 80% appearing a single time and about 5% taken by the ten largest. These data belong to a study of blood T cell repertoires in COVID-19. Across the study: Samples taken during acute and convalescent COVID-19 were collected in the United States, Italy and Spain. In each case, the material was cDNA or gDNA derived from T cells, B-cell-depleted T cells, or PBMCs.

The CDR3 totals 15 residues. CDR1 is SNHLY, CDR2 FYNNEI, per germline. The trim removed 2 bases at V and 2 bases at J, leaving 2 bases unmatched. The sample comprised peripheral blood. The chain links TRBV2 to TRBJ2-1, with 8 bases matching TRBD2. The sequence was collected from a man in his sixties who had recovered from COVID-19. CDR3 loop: CASSETSGAYNEQFF. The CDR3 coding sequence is TGTGCCAGCAGTGAAACTAGCGGCGCCTACAATGAGCAGTTCTTC.